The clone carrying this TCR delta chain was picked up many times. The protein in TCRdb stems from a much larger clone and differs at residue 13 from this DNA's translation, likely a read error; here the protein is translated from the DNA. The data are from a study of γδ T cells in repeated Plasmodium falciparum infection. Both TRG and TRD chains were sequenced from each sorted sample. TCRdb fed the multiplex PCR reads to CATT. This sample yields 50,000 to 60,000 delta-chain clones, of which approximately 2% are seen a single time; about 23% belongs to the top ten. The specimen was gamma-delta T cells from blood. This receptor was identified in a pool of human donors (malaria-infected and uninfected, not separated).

CDR3 sequence: CAYRSAPRGGWGRTDKLIF. The CDR3 DNA sequence: TGTGCTTATAGGAGCGCCCCCCGGGGTGGATGGGGAAGGACCGATAAACTCATCTTT. This chain uses TRAV38-2/DV8 with TRDJ1; a possible D gene is TRDD3 (5 bases). No J gene is reported in TCRdb; it was inferred here by comparing the DNA with germline. V lost 0 bases and J lost 2, with 23 bases in between. This CDR3 has 19 amino acids. Germline assignment: CDR1 TSESDYY and CDR2 QEAYKQQN.